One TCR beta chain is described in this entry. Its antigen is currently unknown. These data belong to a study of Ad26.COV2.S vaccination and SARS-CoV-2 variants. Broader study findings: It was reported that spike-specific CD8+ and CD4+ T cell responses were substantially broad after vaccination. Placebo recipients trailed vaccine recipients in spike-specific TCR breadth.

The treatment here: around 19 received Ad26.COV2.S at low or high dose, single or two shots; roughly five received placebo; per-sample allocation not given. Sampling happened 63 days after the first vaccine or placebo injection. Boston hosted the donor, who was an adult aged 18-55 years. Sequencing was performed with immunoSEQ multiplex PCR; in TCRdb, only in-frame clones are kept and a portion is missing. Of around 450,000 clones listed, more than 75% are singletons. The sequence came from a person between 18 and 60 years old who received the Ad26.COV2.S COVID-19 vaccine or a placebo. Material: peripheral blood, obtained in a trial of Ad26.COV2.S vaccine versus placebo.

In DNA, the CDR3 is TGTGCCAGCCTAAGCGACATCTCCGCGAGCATGGAGCAGTACTTC. Its protein is CASLSDISASMEQYF. This rearrangement joins TRBV28 to TRBJ2-7; D gene uncertain. The germline V and J ends were trimmed by 8 bases and 7 bases, with 24 bases remaining between them. Germline V gene lookup returns CDR1 MDHEN and CDR2 SYDVKM. This CDR3 is built from 15 residues.